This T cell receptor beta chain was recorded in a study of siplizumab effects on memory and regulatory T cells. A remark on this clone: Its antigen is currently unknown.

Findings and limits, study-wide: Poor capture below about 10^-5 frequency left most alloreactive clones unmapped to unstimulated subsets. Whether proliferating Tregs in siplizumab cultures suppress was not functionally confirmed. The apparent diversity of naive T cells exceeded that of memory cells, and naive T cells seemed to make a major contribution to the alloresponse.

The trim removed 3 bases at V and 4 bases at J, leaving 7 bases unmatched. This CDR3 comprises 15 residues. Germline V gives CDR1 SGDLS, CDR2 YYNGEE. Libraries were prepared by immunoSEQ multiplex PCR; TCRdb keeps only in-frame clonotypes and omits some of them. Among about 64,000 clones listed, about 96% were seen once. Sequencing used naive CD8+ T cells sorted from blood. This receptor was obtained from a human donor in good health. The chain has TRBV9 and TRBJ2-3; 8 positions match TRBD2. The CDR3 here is CASSDSGAPADTQYF. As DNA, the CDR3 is TGTGCCAGCAGCGATAGCGGGGCACCCGCAGATACGCAGTATTTT. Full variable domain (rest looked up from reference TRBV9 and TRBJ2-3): DSGVTQTPKHLITATGQRVTLRCSPRSGDLSVYWYQQSLDQGLQFLIQYYNGEERAKGNILERFSAQQFPDLHSELNLSSLELGDSALYFCASSDSGAPADTQYFGPGTRLTVL.